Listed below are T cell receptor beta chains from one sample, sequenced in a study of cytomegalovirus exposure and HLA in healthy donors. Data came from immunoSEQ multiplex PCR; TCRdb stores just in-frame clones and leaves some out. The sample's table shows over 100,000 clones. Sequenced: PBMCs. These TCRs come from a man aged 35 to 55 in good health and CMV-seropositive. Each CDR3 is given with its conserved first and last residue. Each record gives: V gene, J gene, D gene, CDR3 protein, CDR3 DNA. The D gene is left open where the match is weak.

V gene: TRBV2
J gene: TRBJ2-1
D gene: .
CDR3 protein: CASSRGTGSYNEQFF
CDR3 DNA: TGTGCCAGCAGCCGGGGGACGGGTTCCTACAATGAGCAGTTCTTC

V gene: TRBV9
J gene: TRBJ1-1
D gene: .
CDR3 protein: CASSVGMNTEAFF
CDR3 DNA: TGTGCCAGCAGCGTGGGCATGAACACTGAAGCTTTCTTT

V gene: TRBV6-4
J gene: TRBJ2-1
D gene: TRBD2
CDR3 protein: CASSDSTSGSNEQFF
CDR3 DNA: TGTGCCAGCAGTGACTCGACTAGCGGGAGCAATGAGCAGTTCTTC

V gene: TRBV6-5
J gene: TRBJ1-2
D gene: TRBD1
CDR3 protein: CASRSTGGYGYTF
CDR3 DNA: TGTGCCAGCAGATCAACAGGGGGTTATGGCTACACCTTC

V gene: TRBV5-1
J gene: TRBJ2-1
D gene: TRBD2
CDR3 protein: CASSLTSGRADEQFF
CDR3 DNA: TGCGCCAGCAGCTTAACTAGCGGGAGGGCCGATGAGCAGTTCTTC

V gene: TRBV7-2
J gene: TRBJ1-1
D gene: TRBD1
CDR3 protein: CASSLAGQGREAFF
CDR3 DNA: TGTGCCAGCAGCCTCGCGGGACAGGGCCGTGAAGCTTTCTTT

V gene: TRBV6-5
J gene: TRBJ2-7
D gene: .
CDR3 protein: CASGSGSYEQYF
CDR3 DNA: TGTGCCAGCGGGAGTGGATCCTACGAGCAGTACTTC

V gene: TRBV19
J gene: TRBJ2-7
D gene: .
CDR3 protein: CASSPRRVASYEQYF
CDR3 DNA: TGTGCCAGTAGTCCCCGACGGGTGGCCTCCTACGAGCAGTACTTC

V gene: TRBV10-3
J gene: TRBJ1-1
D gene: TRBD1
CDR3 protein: CAISGQGPEQGKAFF
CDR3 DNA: TGTGCCATCAGTGGGCAGGGACCCGAACAGGGGAAAGCTTTCTTT

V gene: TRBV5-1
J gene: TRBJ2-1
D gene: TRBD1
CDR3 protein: CASSLGGAGSNEQFF
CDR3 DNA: TGCGCCAGCAGCTTAGGGGGCGCCGGATCTAATGAGCAGTTCTTC

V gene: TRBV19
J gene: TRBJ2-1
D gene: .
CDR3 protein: CASSDLRGEQFF
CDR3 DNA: TGTGCCAGTAGCGACCTGAGGGGGGAGCAGTTCTTC

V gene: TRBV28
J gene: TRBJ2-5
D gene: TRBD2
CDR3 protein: CASSGLAGSRETQYF
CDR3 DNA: TGTGCCAGCAGTGGACTAGCGGGATCACGGGAGACCCAGTACTTC

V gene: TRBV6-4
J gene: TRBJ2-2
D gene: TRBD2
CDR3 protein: CASSEAGDTGELFF
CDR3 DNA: TGTGCCAGCAGTGAAGCGGGAGACACCGGGGAGCTGTTTTTT

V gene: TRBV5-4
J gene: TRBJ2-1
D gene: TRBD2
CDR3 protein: CASSMGTSGVYNEQFF
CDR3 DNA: TGTGCCAGCAGCATGGGGACTAGCGGAGTCTACAATGAGCAGTTCTTC

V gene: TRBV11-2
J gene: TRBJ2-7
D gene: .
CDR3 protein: CASSLQGSGVEQYF
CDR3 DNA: TGTGCCAGCAGCTTACAGGGGTCAGGCGTCGAGCAGTACTTC

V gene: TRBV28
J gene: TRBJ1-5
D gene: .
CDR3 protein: CASSLCLDSYSNQPQHF
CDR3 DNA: TGTGCCAGCAGTTTATGTCTGGACAGCTATAGCAATCAGCCCCAGCATTTT

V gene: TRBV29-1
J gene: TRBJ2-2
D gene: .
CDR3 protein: CSLRQSNTGELFF
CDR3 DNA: TGCAGCCTCAGGCAGTCGAACACCGGGGAGCTGTTTTTT

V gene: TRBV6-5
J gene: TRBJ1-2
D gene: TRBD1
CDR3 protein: CASTSGGGYGYTF
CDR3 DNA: TGTGCCAGCACCTCAGGGGGCGGGTATGGCTACACCTTC

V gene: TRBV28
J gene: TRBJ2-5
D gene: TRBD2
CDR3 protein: CAGSGRAGYQETQYF
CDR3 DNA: TGTGCAGGGAGCGGGAGGGCCGGGTATCAAGAGACCCAGTACTTC

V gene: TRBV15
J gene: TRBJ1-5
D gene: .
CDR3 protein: CATSIDSKFQPQHF
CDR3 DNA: TGTGCCACCAGCATCGACAGTAAATTTCAGCCCCAGCATTTT

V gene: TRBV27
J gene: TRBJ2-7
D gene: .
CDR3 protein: CASSLSRTISSYEQYF
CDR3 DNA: TGTGCCAGCAGTTTATCGCGGACAATAAGCTCCTACGAGCAGTACTTC

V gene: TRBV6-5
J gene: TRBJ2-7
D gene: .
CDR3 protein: CASSPSEGSREQYF
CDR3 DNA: TGTGCCAGCAGCCCCAGCGAGGGCTCCCGCGAGCAGTACTTC

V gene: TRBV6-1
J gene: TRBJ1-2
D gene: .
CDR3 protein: CASSAGGAFRMYGYTF
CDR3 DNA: TGTGCCAGCAGTGCCGGCGGAGCCTTTAGGATGTATGGCTACACCTTC

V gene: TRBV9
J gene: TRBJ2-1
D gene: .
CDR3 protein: CASSLRGDEQFF
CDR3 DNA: TGTGCCAGCAGCCTCCGAGGCGACGAGCAGTTCTTC

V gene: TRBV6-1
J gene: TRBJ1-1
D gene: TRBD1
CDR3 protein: CASSHRGGNTEAFF
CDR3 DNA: TGTGCCAGCAGTCACAGGGGTGGGAACACTGAAGCTTTCTTT

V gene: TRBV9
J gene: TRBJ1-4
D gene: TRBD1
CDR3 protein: CASSIRTGVGEKLFF
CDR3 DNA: TGTGCCAGCAGCATACGGACAGGAGTTGGTGAAAAACTGTTTTTT

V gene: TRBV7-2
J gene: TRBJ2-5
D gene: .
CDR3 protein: CASSRAGRQETQYF
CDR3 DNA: TGTGCCAGCAGCCGGGCGGGGCGGCAAGAGACCCAGTACTTC

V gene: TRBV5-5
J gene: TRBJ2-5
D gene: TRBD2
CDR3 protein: CASSFVLLAGETQYF
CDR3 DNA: TGTGCCAGCAGCTTTGTGTTACTAGCGGGAGAGACCCAGTACTTC

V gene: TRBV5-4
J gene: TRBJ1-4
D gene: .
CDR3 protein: CASSDSMATNEKLFF
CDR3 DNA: TGTGCCAGCAGCGACTCGATGGCAACTAATGAAAAACTGTTTTTT

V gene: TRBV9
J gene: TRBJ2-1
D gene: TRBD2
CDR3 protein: CASSIAGYSYNEQFF
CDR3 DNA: TGTGCCAGCTCCATAGCGGGGTATTCCTACAATGAGCAGTTCTTC

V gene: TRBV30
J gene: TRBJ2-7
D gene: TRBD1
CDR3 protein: CASAGQGFLGQYF
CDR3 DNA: TGTGCCTCTGCGGGACAGGGTTTTTTGGGGCAGTACTTC

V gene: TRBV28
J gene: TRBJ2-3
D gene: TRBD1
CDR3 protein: CASSFVGTADTQYF
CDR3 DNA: TGTGCCAGCAGCTTTGTGGGGACAGCAGATACGCAGTATTTT

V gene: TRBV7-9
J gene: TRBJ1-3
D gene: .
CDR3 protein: CASSPDGSRAGNTIYF
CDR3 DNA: TGTGCCAGCAGCCCAGACGGGTCCAGGGCTGGAAACACCATATATTTT

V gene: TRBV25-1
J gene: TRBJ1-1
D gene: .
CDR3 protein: CASTSTGNTEAFF
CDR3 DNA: TGTGCCAGCACATCGACAGGGAACACTGAAGCTTTCTTT

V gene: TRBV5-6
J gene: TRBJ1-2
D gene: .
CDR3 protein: CASSREAVYGYTF
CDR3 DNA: TGTGCCAGCAGTCGGGAGGCGGTCTATGGCTACACCTTC

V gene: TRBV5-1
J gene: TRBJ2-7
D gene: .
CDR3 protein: CASSGGRAYEQYF
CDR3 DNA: TGCGCCAGCAGCGGGGGGAGAGCCTACGAGCAGTACTTC

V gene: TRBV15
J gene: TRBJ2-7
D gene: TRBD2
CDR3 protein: CATSRETGGLAEQYF
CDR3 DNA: TGTGCCACCAGCAGGGAGACGGGAGGTCTGGCCGAGCAGTACTTC

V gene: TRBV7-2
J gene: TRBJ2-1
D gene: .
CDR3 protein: CASSLRAGSSYNEQFF
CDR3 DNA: TGTGCCAGCAGCTTACGGGCGGGGAGCTCCTACAATGAGCAGTTCTTC

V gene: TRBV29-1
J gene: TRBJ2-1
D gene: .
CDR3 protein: CSVGVAPGDEQFF
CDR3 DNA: TGCAGCGTGGGAGTGGCCCCCGGGGATGAGCAGTTCTTC

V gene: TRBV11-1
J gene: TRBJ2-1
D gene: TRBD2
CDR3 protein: CASSFLAGGREQFF
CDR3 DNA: TGTGCCAGCAGCTTTCTAGCGGGTGGGAGGGAGCAGTTCTTC

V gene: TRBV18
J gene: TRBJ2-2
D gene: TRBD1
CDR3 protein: CASSPGQGSTGELFF
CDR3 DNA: TGTGCCAGCTCACCTGGACAGGGATCCACCGGGGAGCTGTTTTTT

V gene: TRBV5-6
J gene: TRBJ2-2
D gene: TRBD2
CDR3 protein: CASSLVAGDTGELFF
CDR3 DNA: TGTGCCAGCAGCTTGGTAGCGGGAGACACCGGGGAGCTGTTTTTT

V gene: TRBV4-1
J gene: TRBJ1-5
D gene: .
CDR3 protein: CASSQDMAGNRHQPQHF
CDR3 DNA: TGCGCCAGCAGCCAAGATATGGCGGGGAATCGGCATCAGCCCCAGCATTTT

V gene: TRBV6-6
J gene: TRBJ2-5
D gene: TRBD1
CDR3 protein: CASGGQGQETQYF
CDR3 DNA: TGTGCCAGCGGAGGACAGGGCCAAGAGACCCAGTACTTC

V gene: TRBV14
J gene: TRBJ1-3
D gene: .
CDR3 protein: CASSQVSSGNTIYF
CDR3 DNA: TGTGCCAGCAGCCAAGTATCCTCTGGAAACACCATATATTTT

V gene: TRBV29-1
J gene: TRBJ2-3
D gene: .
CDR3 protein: CSVVLDTQYF
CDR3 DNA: TGCAGCGTTGTTCTTGATACGCAGTATTTT

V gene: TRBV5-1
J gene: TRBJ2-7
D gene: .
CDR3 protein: CASTKQGRSYEQYF
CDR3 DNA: TGCGCCAGCACCAAACAGGGACGGTCCTACGAGCAGTACTTC

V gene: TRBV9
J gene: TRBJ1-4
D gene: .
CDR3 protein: CASSVQGEDEKLFF
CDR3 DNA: TGTGCCAGCAGCGTACAGGGTGAAGATGAAAAACTGTTTTTT